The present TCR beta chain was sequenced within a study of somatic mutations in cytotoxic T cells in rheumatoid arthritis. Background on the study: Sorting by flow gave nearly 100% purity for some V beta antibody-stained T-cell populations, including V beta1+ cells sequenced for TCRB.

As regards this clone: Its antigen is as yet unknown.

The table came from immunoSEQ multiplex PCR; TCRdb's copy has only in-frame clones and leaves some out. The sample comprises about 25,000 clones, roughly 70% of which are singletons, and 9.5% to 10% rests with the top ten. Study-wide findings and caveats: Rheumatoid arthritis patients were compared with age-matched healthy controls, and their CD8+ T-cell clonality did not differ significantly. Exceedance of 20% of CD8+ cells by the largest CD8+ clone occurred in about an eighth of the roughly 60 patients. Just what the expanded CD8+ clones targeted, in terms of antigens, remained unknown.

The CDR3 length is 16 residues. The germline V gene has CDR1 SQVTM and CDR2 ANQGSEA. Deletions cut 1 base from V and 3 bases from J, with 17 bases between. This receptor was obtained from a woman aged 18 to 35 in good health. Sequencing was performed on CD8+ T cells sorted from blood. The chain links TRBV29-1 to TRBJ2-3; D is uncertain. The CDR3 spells CSVEVTGAIQTDTQYF. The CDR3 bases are TGCAGCGTTGAAGTGACGGGTGCGATTCAAACAGATACGCAGTATTTT.